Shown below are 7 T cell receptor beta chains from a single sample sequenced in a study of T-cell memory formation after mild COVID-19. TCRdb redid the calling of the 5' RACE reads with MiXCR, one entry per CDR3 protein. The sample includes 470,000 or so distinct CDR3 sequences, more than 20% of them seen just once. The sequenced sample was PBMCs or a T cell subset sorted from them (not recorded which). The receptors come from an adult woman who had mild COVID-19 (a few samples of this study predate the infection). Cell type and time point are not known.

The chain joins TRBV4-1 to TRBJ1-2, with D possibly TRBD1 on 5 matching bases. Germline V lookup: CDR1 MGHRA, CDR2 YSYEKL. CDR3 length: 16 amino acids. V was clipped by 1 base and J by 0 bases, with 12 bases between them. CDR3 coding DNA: TGCGCCAGCAGCCAAGGGAGGACATTCGCTAACTATGGCTACACCTTC. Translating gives CASSQGRTFANYGYTF.

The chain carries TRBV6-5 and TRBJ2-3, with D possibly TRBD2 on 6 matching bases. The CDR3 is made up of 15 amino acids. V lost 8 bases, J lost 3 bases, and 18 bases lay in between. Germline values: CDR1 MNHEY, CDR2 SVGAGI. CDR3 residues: CASAPFRGMTDTQYF. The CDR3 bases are TGTGCCAGCGCCCCTTTCCGGGGGATGACAGATACGCAGTATTTT.

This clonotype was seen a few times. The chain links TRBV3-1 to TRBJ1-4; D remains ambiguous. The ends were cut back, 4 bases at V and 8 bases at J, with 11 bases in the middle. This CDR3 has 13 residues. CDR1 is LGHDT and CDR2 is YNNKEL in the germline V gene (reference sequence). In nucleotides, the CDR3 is TGTGCCAGCAGCCCCCCGGCGGCCGAAAAACTGTTTTTT. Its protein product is CASSPPAAEKLFF.

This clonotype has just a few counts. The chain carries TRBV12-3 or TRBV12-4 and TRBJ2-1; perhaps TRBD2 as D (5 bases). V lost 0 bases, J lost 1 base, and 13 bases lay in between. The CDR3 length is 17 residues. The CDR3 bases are TGTGCCAGCAGTTTAGCGCGGCCAGCGGCATCCTACAATGAGCAGTTCTTC. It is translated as CASSLARPAASYNEQFF.

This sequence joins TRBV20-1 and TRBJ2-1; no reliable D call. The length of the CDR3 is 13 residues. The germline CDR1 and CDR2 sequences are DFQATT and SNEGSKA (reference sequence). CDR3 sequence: CSGLGMSYNEQFF. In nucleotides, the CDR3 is TGCAGCGGGCTGGGCATGTCCTACAATGAGCAGTTCTTC.

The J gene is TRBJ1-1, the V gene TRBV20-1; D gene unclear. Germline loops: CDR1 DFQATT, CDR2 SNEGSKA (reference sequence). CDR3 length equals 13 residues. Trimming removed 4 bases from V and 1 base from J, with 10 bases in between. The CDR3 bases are TGCAGTGCTACCTCAGACGCGAACACTGAAGCTTTCTTT. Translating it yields CSATSDANTEAFF.

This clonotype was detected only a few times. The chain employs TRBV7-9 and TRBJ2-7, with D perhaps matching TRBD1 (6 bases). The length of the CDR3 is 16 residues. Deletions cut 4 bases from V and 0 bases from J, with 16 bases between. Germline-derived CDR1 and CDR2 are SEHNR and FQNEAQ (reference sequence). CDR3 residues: CASSSSRTVISYEQYF. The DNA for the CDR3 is TGTGCCAGCAGCTCAAGCCGGACAGTGATCTCCTACGAGCAGTACTTC.